These 4 T cell receptor beta chains were all obtained from the same sample, sequenced in a study of monozygotic twins with cystic fibrosis. Clones were sequenced by immunoSEQ multiplex PCR, and TCRdb holds only the in-frame ones, with some missing. This table holds some 21,000 clones, 91% found once. Material for sequencing was blood. The receptor set was obtained from a girl aged 2-15 years with cystic fibrosis.

The chain is built from TRBV11-1 and TRBJ2-1; the match to TRBD2 covers 9 bases. Germline trimming cut 3 bases from V and 9 bases from J; bases unmatched to any gene: 15. The CDR3 runs to 17 residues. The germline gives CDR1 SGHAT, CDR2 FQDESV (reference sequence). In DNA, the CDR3 is TGTGCCAGCAGCTTGGCCGTCAGCGCGGGAGGGTCGCCTGAGCAGTTCTTC. Amino acid sequence: CASSLAVSAGGSPEQFF.

CDR3 protein: CASSNLFGTEEENTEAFF. The CDR3 nucleotides read TGTGCCAGCAGCAACCTCTTCGGGACAGAAGAAGAGAACACTGAAGCTTTCTTT. The chain uses TRBV13 and TRBJ1-1; 7 nucleotides agree with TRBD1. Per the germline V gene, CDR1 is PRHDT and CDR2 is FYEKMQ (reference sequence). Trimming removed 5 bases from V and 1 base from J; junction bases left unmatched: 16. This CDR3 spans 18 amino acids.

The gene calls are TRBV6-6 and TRBJ2-1, with D uncertain. CDR3 length: 13 amino acids. V was shortened by 2 bases and J by 5 bases, with 7 bases between the two germline ends. Germline assignment: CDR1 MNHNY and CDR2 SVGAGI (reference sequence). DNA for the CDR3: TGTGCCAGCAGTTACAGGTCGGACAATGAGCAGTTCTTC. It is translated as CASSYRSDNEQFF.

This chain connects TRBV28 to TRBJ2-3, with D unresolved. Trimming pared 5 bases from V and 5 bases from J, leaving 17 bases between. The CDR3 covers 15 residues. Germline V CDR1 and CDR2: MDHEN, SYDVKM. This CDR3 reads CASSLSAVLGDTQYF. The CDR3, as DNA: TGTGCCAGCAGTCTATCGGCCGTTCTGGGAGATACGCAGTATTTT.